The present entry profiles one T cell receptor (beta chain) with its context. Trimming removed 1 base from V and 7 bases from J, with 7 bases in between. In germline, CDR1 is LNHDA, CDR2 SQIVND (reference sequence). The CDR3 covers 12 residues. The sample belongs to a study of blood T cell repertoires in COVID-19. TCRdb keeps only in-frame clones here, not all; method: immunoSEQ multiplex PCR. Of 110,000 or so clones listed, about 87% are singletons. This sequence was found in a woman aged 45-60 years with acute or convalescent COVID-19. The material sequenced was peripheral blood. The J gene is TRBJ1-2, the V gene TRBV19; D is uncertain. CDR3 protein: CASSIGTVGYTF. CDR3 bases: TGTGCCAGTAGTATAGGGACTGTTGGCTACACCTTC.